The clone carrying this T cell receptor (beta chain) was seen ten or more times. The antigen remains unidentified. This sample is part of a study of read filtering for tumor transcriptome and immune sequencing. In the study overall: After DNase treatment, RNA was made into whole-transcriptome libraries. Whole-study findings and limits: Around 82% of IR-seq clonotypes had a single read, yet these held about 3.5% of reads.

The CDR3 runs 12 residues. Germline CDR1 LGHDT, CDR2 YNNKEL (reference sequence). V dropped 3 bases and J dropped 9 bases, with 9 bases sitting between them. The library was built from 400 ng RNA with molecular barcoded adaptors for alpha/delta and beta/gamma chains. TCRdb independently ran MiXCR on the reads; one entry per CDR3 protein. The sample includes tens of thousands of distinct CDR3 sequences, roughly 15% seen only once; the top ten take 65% to 75%. Sequencing was performed on a population of CD138-negative cells sorted from bone marrow. The receptor comes from a donor at least 40 years old with multiple myeloma. The J gene is TRBJ2-1, the V gene TRBV3-1, with no clear D. CDR3 nucleotide sequence: TGTGCCAGCAGCCATGGGTTCGGTGAGCAGTTCTTC. It encodes CASSHGFGEQFF.